The T cell receptor beta chain under discussion was sequenced for a study of blood T cell repertoires in COVID-19. Trimming cost V 6 bases and J 1 base, with 26 bases left between them. Germline V gives CDR1 LGHDT, CDR2 YNNKEL (reference sequence). The CDR3 is 19 residues long. The protocol was immunoSEQ multiplex PCR, while the TCRdb copy is restricted to in-frame clones and leaves out a portion. This table holds a few hundred thousand clones, about 79% found once. This clonotype was obtained from a woman aged 40-49 years who had recovered from COVID-19. The genes are TRBV3-1 (or the pseudogene TRBV3-2) and TRBJ2-3, with a weak D call TRBD2 (5 bases). The material sequenced was peripheral blood. The CDR3 DNA reads as TGTGCCAGCAGTCAGTCCGGGATCGAGGCAGCAGGTGGCACAGATACGCAGTATTTT. This sequence encodes CASSQSGIEAAGGTDTQYF.